This T cell receptor beta chain was captured by sequencing in a study of blood T cells in healthy people across ages. A second roughly 6 to 12 cycle PCR used barcoded and J-beta primers. MiXCR, run by TCRdb on the 5' RACE reads, gives a single entry per CDR3 protein. The table shows under 1,000,000 distinct CDR3 sequences, with about 45% occurring only once. This CDR3 is built from 14 residues. In germline, CDR1 is SQVTM, CDR2 ANQGSEA. Germline trimming cut 2 bases from V and 2 bases from J; bases unmatched to any gene: 2. The chain couples TRBV29-1 to TRBJ2-7, with TRBD2 identical over 11 bases. Sequencing was done on a sample of blood. This TCR came from an elderly man in good health. CDR3 amino acids: CSVETSGGTYEQYF. CDR3 nucleotides: TGCAGCGTTGAAACTAGCGGGGGAACCTACGAGCAGTACTTC.